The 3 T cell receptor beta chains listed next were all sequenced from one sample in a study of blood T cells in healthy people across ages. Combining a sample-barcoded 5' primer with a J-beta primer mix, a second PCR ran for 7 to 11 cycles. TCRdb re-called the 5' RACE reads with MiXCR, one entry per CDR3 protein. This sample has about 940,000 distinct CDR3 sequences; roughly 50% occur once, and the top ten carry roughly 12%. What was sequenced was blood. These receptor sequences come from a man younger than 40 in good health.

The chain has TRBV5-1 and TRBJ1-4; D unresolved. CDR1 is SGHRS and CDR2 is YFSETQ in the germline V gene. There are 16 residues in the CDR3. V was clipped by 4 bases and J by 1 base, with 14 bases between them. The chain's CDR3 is CASSDRTGQTNEKLFF. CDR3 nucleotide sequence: TGCGCCAGCAGCGACCGGACGGGTCAAACTAATGAAAAACTGTTTTTT. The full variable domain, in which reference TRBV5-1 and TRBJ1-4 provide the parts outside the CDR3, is KAGVTQTPRYLIKTRGQQVTLSCSPISGHRSVSWYQQTPGQGLQFLFEYFSETQRNKGNFPGRFSGRQFSNSRSEMNVSTLELGDSALYLCASSDRTGQTNEKLFFGSGTQLSVL.

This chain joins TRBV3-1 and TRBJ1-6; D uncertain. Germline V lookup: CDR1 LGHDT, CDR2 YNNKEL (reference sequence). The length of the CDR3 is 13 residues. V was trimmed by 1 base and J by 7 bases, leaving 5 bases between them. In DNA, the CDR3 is TGTGCCAGCAGCCAAGGCCCAAATTCACCCCTCCACTTT. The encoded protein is CASSQGPNSPLHF. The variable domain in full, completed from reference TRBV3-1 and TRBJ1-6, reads DTAVSQTPKYLVTQMGNDKSIKCEQNLGHDTMYWYKQDSKKFLKIMFSYNNKELIINETVPNRFSPKSPDKAHLNLHINSLELGDSAVYFCASSQGPNSPLHFGNGTRLTVT.

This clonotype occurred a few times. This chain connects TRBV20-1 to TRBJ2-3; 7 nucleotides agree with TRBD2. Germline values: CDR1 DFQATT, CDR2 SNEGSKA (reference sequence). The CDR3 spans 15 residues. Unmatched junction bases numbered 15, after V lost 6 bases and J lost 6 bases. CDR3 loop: CSASGKGGVTDTQYF. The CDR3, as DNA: TGCAGTGCCTCCGGGAAGGGAGGGGTGACGGATACGCAGTATTTT.